The 13 T cell receptor beta chains in this list originate from one sample, sequenced in a study of cytomegalovirus exposure and HLA in healthy donors. Primers included in the PCR were 60 Vbeta and 13 Jbeta primers. This table comes from immunoSEQ multiplex PCR, and its TCRdb copy is limited to in-frame clones, with some not included. Of fewer than 250,000 clones listed, approximately 83% are singletons. The sample was PBMCs. All receptors derive from a girl aged 5-17 years in good health and CMV-seronegative.

This chain joins TRBV30 and TRBJ1-1, with 12 bases that match TRBD1. The CDR3 has 17 amino acids. V lost 5 bases, J lost 0 bases, and 10 bases stayed unmatched. Germline CDR1 and CDR2: GTSNPN and SVGIG (reference sequence). CDR3 coding DNA: TGTGCCTGGTCAAGGGACAGGGGGCCCGGGTTGAACACTGAAGCTTTCTTT. This encodes CAWSRDRGPGLNTEAFF.

This clone was picked up a small number of times. V and J are TRBV4-1 and TRBJ2-3; D unresolved. The CDR3 spans 16 residues. Germline loops: CDR1 MGHRA, CDR2 YSYEKL. With 1 base removed from V and 2 bases from J, the gap between germline ends came to 13 bases. The CDR3 is CASSQVPTGATDTQYF. CDR3 sequence (DNA): TGCGCCAGCAGCCAAGTTCCGACTGGAGCCACAGATACGCAGTATTTT.

CDR3 residues: CSVRDLNRGLGAFF. The CDR3 bases are TGCAGCGTGAGAGACCTAAACAGGGGGCTGGGTGCTTTCTTT. The chain combines TRBV29-1 with TRBJ1-1, with TRBD1 matching 9 bases. The CDR3 loop spans 14 amino acids. Germline V gives CDR1 SQVTM, CDR2 ANQGSEA. J was trimmed by 11 bases and V by 6 bases; bases with no gene match: 16. The full variable domain, its missing parts supplied by reference TRBV29-1 and TRBJ1-1, is SAVISQKPSRDICQRGTSLTIQCQVDSQVTMMFWYRQQPGQSLTLIATANQGSEATYESGFVIDKFPISRPNLTFSTLTVSNMSPEDSSIYLCSVRDLNRGLGAFFGQGTRLTVV.

The J gene is TRBJ2-7, the V gene TRBV6-6; maybe TRBD1 (7 bases). Looked up from germline, CDR1 is MNHNY and CDR2 is SVGAGI (reference sequence). Trimming cost V 6 bases and J 6 bases, with 18 bases left between them. The CDR3 extends over 14 amino acids. The CDR3 DNA reads TGTGCCAGCAGGGCAGGGGGGCCCCTCACCGAGCAGTACTTC. Protein sequence: CASRAGGPLTEQYF.

The chain recombines TRBV10-2 with TRBJ1-2, with TRBD1 identical over 9 bases. The J segment lost 8 bases and the V segment lost 7 bases, leaving 17 bases of the junction unmatched. The germline CDR1 and CDR2 sequences are WSHSY and SAAADI. The CDR3 sequence is 16 residues long. CDR3 in amino acids: CASTTRTQGAQGGYTF. In DNA, the CDR3 is TGCGCCAGCACAACAAGAACACAGGGGGCGCAAGGAGGCTACACCTTC.

This chain links TRBV28 with TRBJ2-7, with 8 bases identical to TRBD1. The germline V gene has CDR1 MDHEN and CDR2 SYDVKM. The CDR3 sequence is 17 residues long. The J segment lost 4 bases and the V segment lost 5 bases, leaving 16 bases of the junction unmatched. CDR3 loop: CASSLRRKDRALYEQYF. CDR3 in DNA: TGTGCCAGCAGTCTAAGGCGGAAGGACAGGGCCCTTTACGAGCAGTACTTC. Full variable domain (rest looked up from reference TRBV28 and TRBJ2-7): DVKVTQSSRYLVKRTGEKVFLECVQDMDHENMFWYRQDPGLGLRLIYFSYDVKMKEKGDIPEGYSVSREKKERFSLILESASTNQTSMYLCASSLRRKDRALYEQYFGPGTRLTVT.

The chain uses TRBV29-1 and TRBJ1-5, with TRBD1 as a possible D gene (6 bases). The CDR3 spans 14 residues. CDR1 is SQVTM, CDR2 ANQGSEA, per germline. V was clipped by 4 bases and J by 1 base, with 11 bases between them. The CDR3, as DNA: TGCAGCGTTGCGGTCCAGGGGAGCAATCAGCCCCAGCATTTT. As protein: CSVAVQGSNQPQHF.

The V and J genes are TRBV5-6 and TRBJ2-1; TRBD1 matches at 7 bases. Germline V gives CDR1 SGHDT, CDR2 YYEEEE. This CDR3 region has 15 residues. V trimming: 2 bases; J trimming: 7 bases; junction bases outside the gene matches: 9. In DNA, the CDR3 is TGTGCCAGCAGCTTACGGACAGGCCTGGGGAATGAGCAGTTCTTC. Translated, it gives CASSLRTGLGNEQFF.

In its sample, this clone was seen a few times. The V call is TRBV7-3, the J call TRBJ1-2; D is perhaps TRBD1 (5 bases). V was clipped by 2 bases and J by 3 bases, with 7 bases between them. The CDR3 has 13 amino acids. Germline CDR1 SGHTA, CDR2 FQGTGA. The CDR3 coding sequence is TGTGCCAGCAGCTTAGGGGCAGACTATGGCTACACCTTC. Amino acid sequence: CASSLGADYGYTF.

The genes are TRBV7-2 and TRBJ2-5, with 9 bases lining up with TRBD2. Germline loops: CDR1 SGHTA, CDR2 FQGNSA. V dropped 3 bases and J dropped 5; count of bases not matched to a gene: 4. The CDR3 spans 14 residues. The CDR3 DNA reads TGTGCCAGCAGCTTTGGACTAGCGACGGAGACCCAGTACTTC. It yields the protein CASSFGLATETQYF. Together with reference TRBV7-2 and TRBJ2-5, the CDR3 gives the full variable domain: GAGVSQSPSNKVTEKGKDVELRCDPISGHTALYWYRQSLGQGLEFLIYFQGNSAPDKSGLPSDRFSAERTGGSVSTLTIQRTQQEDSAVYLCASSFGLATETQYFGPGTRLLVL.

The V gene is TRBV5-4, the J gene TRBJ2-5; TRBD1 might be the D (6 bases). The DNA end favors TRBJ2-7, so the J call may be wrong. CDR1 is SGHNT and CDR2 is YYREEE in the germline V gene (reference sequence). The CDR3 spans 16 residues. The CDR3: CASSPDSSSRSYEQYF. The DNA for the CDR3 is TGTGCCAGCAGTCCGGACAGTTCGTCGAGGTCCTACGAGCAGTACTTC.

V gene TRBV11-3 combines with J gene TRBJ2-7; 8 nucleotides line up with TRBD2. With V trimmed by 4 bases and J by 0 bases, 8 bases remained unmatched. The CDR3 is 16 amino acids. Germline CDR1 reads SGHNT; CDR2 reads YENEEA. This CDR3 is CASSSSGTRGSYEQYF. Here the CDR3 DNA reads TGTGCCAGCAGCTCCTCCGGGACTAGGGGCTCCTACGAGCAGTACTTC.

This chain connects TRBV6-1 to TRBJ2-3; TRBD2 matches at 8 bases. After removal of 3 bases from V and 2 bases from J, the junction contained 7 bases not matched to a gene. Germline loops: CDR1 MNHNS, CDR2 SASEGT. This CDR3 has 16 amino acids. The CDR3 DNA reads as TGTGCCAGCAGTGATTGGAGCGGGGGATACACAGATACGCAGTATTTT. Protein product: CASSDWSGGYTDTQYF.